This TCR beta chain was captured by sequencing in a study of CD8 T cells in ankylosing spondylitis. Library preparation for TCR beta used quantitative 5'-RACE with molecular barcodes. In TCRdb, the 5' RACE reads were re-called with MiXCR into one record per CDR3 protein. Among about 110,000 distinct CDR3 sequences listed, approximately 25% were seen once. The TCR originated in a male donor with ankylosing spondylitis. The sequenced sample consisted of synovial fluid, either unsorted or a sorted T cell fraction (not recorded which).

In DNA form, the CDR3 reads TGTGCCAGTAGACACTTTGGCGATGCAAACTATGGCTACACCTTC. Translated: CASRHFGDANYGYTF. The chain couples TRBV19 to TRBJ1-2; D is unclear. Germline V lookup: CDR1 LNHDA, CDR2 SQIVND (reference sequence). The V gene lost 6 bases and the J gene lost 2 bases, with 16 bases spanning the gap. This CDR3 contains 15 residues. Supplemented by reference TRBV19 and TRBJ1-2, the full variable domain reads DGGITQSPKYLFRKEGQNVTLSCEQNLNHDAMYWYRQDPGQGLRLIYYSQIVNDFQKGDIAEGYSVSREKKESFPLTVTSAQKNPTAFYLCASRHFGDANYGYTFGSGTRLTVV.